A single sample gave rise to the 18 T cell receptor beta chains below, sequenced in a study of blood T cell repertoires in COVID-19. Using immunoSEQ multiplex PCR, the repertoire was profiled, and TCRdb retains in-frame clones only, with some absent. The sample contains 150,000 to 200,000 clones, roughly 88% of which appear only once. Sequenced material: peripheral blood. The origin of the receptors is a woman in her 30s with acute or convalescent COVID-19.

This CDR3 reads CASSLSWTGGLNEQFF. DNA of the CDR3: TGTGCCAGCAGTTTATCCTGGACAGGGGGGCTCAATGAGCAGTTCTTC. The rearrangement joins TRBV28 to TRBJ2-1, with 10 nucleotides matching TRBD1. This CDR3 region has 16 residues. The trim removed 1 base at V and 6 bases at J, leaving 6 bases unmatched. The germline gives CDR1 MDHEN, CDR2 SYDVKM.

V and J are TRBV7-9 and TRBJ2-1; no clear D gene. The CDR3 runs to 13 residues. The V gene's germline CDR1 is SEHNR and CDR2 FQNEAQ (reference sequence). V lost 8 bases, J lost 0 bases, and 8 bases lay in between. In DNA form, the CDR3 reads TGTGCCAGCCAAATTAGCTCCTACAATGAGCAGTTCTTC. Protein: CASQISSYNEQFF.

The V call is TRBV28, the J call TRBJ1-5; D might be TRBD1 (5 bases). The CDR3 covers 16 residues. V was cut by 5 bases and J by 5 bases, with 19 bases left in between. Germline CDR1 MDHEN, CDR2 SYDVKM. In nucleotides, the CDR3 is TGTGCCAGCAGTACGCCTGACGGGGGAAGTCATCAGCCCCAGCATTTT. It encodes CASSTPDGGSHQPQHF.

V and J are TRBV2 and TRBJ2-4, with a tentative D call TRBD1 (5 bases). The germline CDR1 and CDR2 sequences are SNHLY and FYNNEI. V was cut by 6 bases and J by 1 base, with 10 bases left in between. The CDR3 runs 14 residues. The CDR3 DNA is TGTGCCAGCAGGTGGGGCTCGGCCAAAAACATTCAGTACTTC. Translation gives CASRWGSAKNIQYF.

The chain links TRBV27 to TRBJ2-7; 10 bases are a match to TRBD1. The V segment lost 7 bases and the J segment 6 bases; nucleotides outside the gene matches: 9. Looked up from germline, CDR1 is MNHEY and CDR2 is SMNVEV (reference sequence). CDR3 length: 14 residues. The CDR3 sequence is CASKVRQGAVEQYF. CDR3 DNA: TGTGCCAGCAAGGTACGACAGGGGGCAGTCGAGCAGTACTTC.

The rearrangement uses TRBV5-1 and TRBJ1-3; tentatively, D is TRBD1 (6 bases). From germline, CDR1 is SGHRS and CDR2 YFSETQ. This CDR3 has 15 amino acids. V dropped 0 bases and J dropped 4 bases, with 11 bases sitting between them. CDR3: CASSLDGGQGNTIYF. CDR3 sequence (DNA): TGCGCCAGCAGCTTGGACGGGGGGCAGGGAAACACCATATATTTT.

This chain joins TRBV28 and TRBJ2-5; D is unclear. With 6 bases removed from V and 4 bases from J, the gap between germline ends came to 12 bases. The CDR3 is made up of 13 amino acids. Germline CDR1 is MDHEN and CDR2 is SYDVKM. In DNA form, the CDR3 reads TGTGCCAGCAGGGCCTTTCAAAGAGAGACCCAGTACTTC. Its translation: CASRAFQRETQYF.

The V gene is TRBV15, the J gene TRBJ1-4; D might be TRBD1 (5 bases). V shed 0 bases and J shed 3 bases, with 17 bases lying between them. The V gene's germline CDR1 is LNHNV and CDR2 YYDKDF (reference sequence). There are 18 residues in the CDR3. DNA for the CDR3: TGTGCCACCAGCAGAGAGGTCAGCCGGGGGTTGGCTAATGAAAAACTGTTTTTT. Its protein product is CATSREVSRGLANEKLFF. The variable domain in full, with the rest retrieved from reference TRBV15 and TRBJ1-4, is DAMVIQNPRYQVTQFGKPVTLSCSQTLNHNVMYWYQQKSSQAPKLLFHYYDKDFNNEADTPDNFQSRRPNTSFCFLDIRSPGLGDTAMYLCATSREVSRGLANEKLFFGSGTQLSVL.

This sequence joins TRBV5-1 and TRBJ2-1, with 16 bases aligning to TRBD2. The CDR3 is 18 amino acids. Per germline, CDR1 SGHRS and CDR2 YFSETQ. With V trimmed by 1 base and J by 10 bases, 11 bases remained unmatched. CDR3 residues: CASSLSPPGTSGRAEQFF. In nucleotides, the CDR3 is TGCGCCAGCAGCTTGTCTCCACCCGGGACTAGCGGGAGGGCCGAGCAGTTCTTC. The full variable domain, rest sourced from reference TRBV5-1 and TRBJ2-1, is KAGVTQTPRYLIKTRGQQVTLSCSPISGHRSVSWYQQTPGQGLQFLFEYFSETQRNKGNFPGRFSGRQFSNSRSEMNVSTLELGDSALYLCASSLSPPGTSGRAEQFFGPGTRLTVL.

The V gene is TRBV24-1, the J gene TRBJ2-1; 7 positions match TRBD2. Germline V gene sequence: CDR1 KGHDR, CDR2 SFDVKD. The CDR3 is 12 residues long. The junction had 3 bases not matched to a gene; V was cut back by 5 bases and J by 9 bases. This chain's CDR3 is CATSGSSGEQFF. In DNA form, the CDR3 reads TGTGCCACCAGTGGCTCTAGCGGTGAGCAGTTCTTC.

This clone has just a few counts. The chain uses TRBV18 and TRBJ2-7; TRBD2 might be the D (5 bases). This CDR3 is built from 17 residues. CDR1 and CDR2 (germline): KGHSH, LQKENI. Trimming left V 9 bases short and J 2 bases short, with 26 bases between. CDR3 region: CARSDYLPNRHPYEQYF. DNA of the CDR3: TGTGCCAGGTCTGACTATTTACCTAACAGACATCCCTACGAGCAGTACTTC.

V usage is TRBV9 and J usage is TRBJ2-5, with 7 bases aligning to TRBD2. The CDR3 runs to 16 residues. V shed 0 bases, J shed 2 bases, and the junction held 7 bases outside the gene matches. The germline V gene encodes CDR1 SGDLS and CDR2 YYNGEE. Here the CDR3 reads CASSVGGGSGQETQYF. The CDR3 region has the DNA TGTGCCAGCAGCGTAGGAGGCGGGAGTGGACAAGAGACCCAGTACTTC. The whole variable domain, filled in from reference TRBV9 and TRBJ2-5, reads DSGVTQTPKHLITATGQRVTLRCSPRSGDLSVYWYQQSLDQGLQFLIQYYNGEERAKGNILERFSAQQFPDLHSELNLSSLELGDSALYFCASSVGGGSGQETQYFGPGTRLLVL.

The V call is TRBV5-1, the J call TRBJ2-1, with D perhaps matching TRBD1 (5 bases). Germline values: CDR1 SGHRS, CDR2 YFSETQ. Trimming left V 4 bases short and J 1 base short, with 12 bases between. The CDR3 has 15 amino acids. CDR3 region: CASSTMTASYNEQFF. Here the CDR3 DNA reads TGCGCCAGCAGCACAATGACAGCTTCCTACAATGAGCAGTTCTTC.

The V gene is TRBV9, the J gene TRBJ2-7; tentative D call: TRBD1 (5 bases). The CDR3 contains 14 residues. Per germline, CDR1 SGDLS and CDR2 YYNGEE. Trimming stripped 2 bases from V and 0 bases from J, with 9 bases between. The CDR3 region has the DNA TGTGCCAGCAGCGTTACAGGAAACTCCTACGAGCAGTACTTC. Amino acids: CASSVTGNSYEQYF. Variable domain in full (rest from reference TRBV9 and TRBJ2-7): DSGVTQTPKHLITATGQRVTLRCSPRSGDLSVYWYQQSLDQGLQFLIQYYNGEERAKGNILERFSAQQFPDLHSELNLSSLELGDSALYFCASSVTGNSYEQYFGPGTRLTVT.

In regard to this clone: One junction end disagrees with the germline gene, perhaps due to a read error. The chain recombines TRBV7-7 with TRBJ2-1, with TRBD2 identical over 10 bases. Germline-derived CDR1 and CDR2 are SSHAT and FNYEAQ (reference sequence). The CDR3 length is 15 residues. Written as DNA, the CDR3 is TGTGCTAGCAGCTTAGCTAGCGGGAGCGGCAATGAGCAGTTCTTC. Amino acids: CASSLASGSGNEQFF.

The CDR3 DNA is TGTGCCAGCTCTACTCAGCGGACGCTCTCCTACGAGCAGTACTTC. It is translated as CASSTQRTLSYEQYF. The V and J genes are TRBV18 and TRBJ2-7; maybe TRBD2 (5 bases). This CDR3 is 15 amino acids long. Germline CDR1 and CDR2: KGHSH and LQKENI. Trimming left V 6 bases short and J 0 bases short, with 15 bases between.

This chain uses TRBV21-1 with TRBJ1-2. TRBV21-1 is shown as a pseudogene. This CDR3 has 16 residues. The CDR3 DNA sequence: TGTGCCAGCAGCAAAGCCCCCGGGGGACCTAACTATGGCTACACCTTC. Its translation is CASSKAPGGPNYGYTF.

The rearrangement joins TRBV5-1 to TRBJ1-4, with TRBD1 identical over 9 bases. The CDR3 totals 15 residues. Germline V gene sequence: CDR1 SGHRS, CDR2 YFSETQ. Trimming took 3 bases from V and 7 from J; bases not matched to a gene: 7. CDR3 sequence (DNA): TGCGCCAGCAGCTCGACGGGACAGGGAGCTGAAAAACTGTTTTTT. It specifies CASSSTGQGAEKLFF.